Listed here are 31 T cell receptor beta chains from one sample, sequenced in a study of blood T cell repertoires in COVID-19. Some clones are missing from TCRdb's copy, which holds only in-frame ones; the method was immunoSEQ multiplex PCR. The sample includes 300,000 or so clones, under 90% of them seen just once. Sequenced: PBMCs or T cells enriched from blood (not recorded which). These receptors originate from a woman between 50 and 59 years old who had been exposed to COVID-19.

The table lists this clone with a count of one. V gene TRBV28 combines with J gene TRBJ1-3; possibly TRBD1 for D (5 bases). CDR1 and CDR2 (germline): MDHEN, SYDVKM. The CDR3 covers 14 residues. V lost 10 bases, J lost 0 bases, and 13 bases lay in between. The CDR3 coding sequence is TGTGCCATCAGGTCGGGGGGCTCTGGAAACACCATATATTTT. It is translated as CAIRSGGSGNTIYF.

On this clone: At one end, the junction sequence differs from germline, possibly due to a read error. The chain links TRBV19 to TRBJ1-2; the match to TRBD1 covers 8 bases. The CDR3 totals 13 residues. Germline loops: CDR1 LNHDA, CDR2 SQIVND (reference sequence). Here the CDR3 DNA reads TGTGCCAGTAGTGGGGGACAGGTCTATGGCTACGCCTTC. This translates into CASSGGQVYGYAF.

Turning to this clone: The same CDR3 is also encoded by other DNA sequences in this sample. CDR3 sequence reads: CASRQETNTGELFF. DNA of the CDR3: TGTGCCAGCCGGCAGGAAACGAACACCGGGGAGCTGTTTTTT. The chain couples TRBV2 to TRBJ2-2; no definite D call. The V gene lost 8 bases and the J gene lost 0 bases, with 10 bases spanning the gap. The CDR3 consists of 14 residues. Germline V gives CDR1 SNHLY, CDR2 FYNNEI.

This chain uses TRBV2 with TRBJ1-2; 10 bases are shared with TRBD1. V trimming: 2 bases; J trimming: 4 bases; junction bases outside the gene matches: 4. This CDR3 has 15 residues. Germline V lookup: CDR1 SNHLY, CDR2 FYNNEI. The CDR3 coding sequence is TGTGCCAGCAGTGAATACGGACAGGGGGTCTATGGCTACACCTTC. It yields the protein CASSEYGQGVYGYTF. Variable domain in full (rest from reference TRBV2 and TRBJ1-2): EPEVTQTPSHQVTQMGQEVILRCVPISNHLYFYWYRQILGQKVEFLVSFYNNEISEKSEIFDDQFSVERPDGSNFTLKIRSTKLEDSAMYFCASSEYGQGVYGYTFGSGTRLTVV.

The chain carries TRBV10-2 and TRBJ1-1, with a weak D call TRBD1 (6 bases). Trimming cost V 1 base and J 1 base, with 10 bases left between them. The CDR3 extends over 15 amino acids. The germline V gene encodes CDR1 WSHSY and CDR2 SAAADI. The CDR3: CASSEWPGANTEAFF. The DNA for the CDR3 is TGCGCCAGCAGTGAGTGGCCAGGGGCGAACACTGAAGCTTTCTTT.

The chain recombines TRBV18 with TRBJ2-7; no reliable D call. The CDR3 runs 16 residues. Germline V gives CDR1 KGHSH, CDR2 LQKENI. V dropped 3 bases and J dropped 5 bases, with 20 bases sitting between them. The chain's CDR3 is CASSPDKTRTIHEQYF. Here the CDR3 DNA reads TGTGCCAGCTCACCCGACAAAACCCGCACCATTCACGAGCAGTACTTC.

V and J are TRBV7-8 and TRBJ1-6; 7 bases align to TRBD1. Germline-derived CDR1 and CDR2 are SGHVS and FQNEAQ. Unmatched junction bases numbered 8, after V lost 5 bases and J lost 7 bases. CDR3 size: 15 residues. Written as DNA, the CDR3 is TGTGCCAGCAGCCGGGGCAGGGGGAAAAATTCACCCCTCCACTTT. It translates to CASSRGRGKNSPLHF. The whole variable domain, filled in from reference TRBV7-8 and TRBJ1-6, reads GAGVSQSPRYKVAKRGQDVALRCDPISGHVSLFWYQQALGQGPEFLTYFQNEAQLDKSGLPSDRFFAERPEGSVSTLKIQRTQQEDSAVYLCASSRGRGKNSPLHFGNGTRLTVT.

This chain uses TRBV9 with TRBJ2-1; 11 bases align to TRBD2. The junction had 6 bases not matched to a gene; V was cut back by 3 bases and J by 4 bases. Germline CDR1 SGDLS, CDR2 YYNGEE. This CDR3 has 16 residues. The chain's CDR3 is CASSGGTSGIYNEQFF. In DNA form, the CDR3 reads TGTGCCAGCAGCGGCGGGACTAGCGGAATATACAATGAGCAGTTCTTC.

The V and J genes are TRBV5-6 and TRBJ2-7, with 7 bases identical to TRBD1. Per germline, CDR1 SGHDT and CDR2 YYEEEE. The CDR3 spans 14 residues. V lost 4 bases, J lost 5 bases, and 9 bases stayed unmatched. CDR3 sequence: CASSKTDRVHEQYF. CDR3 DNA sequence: TGTGCCAGCAGCAAAACCGACAGGGTCCACGAGCAGTACTTC.

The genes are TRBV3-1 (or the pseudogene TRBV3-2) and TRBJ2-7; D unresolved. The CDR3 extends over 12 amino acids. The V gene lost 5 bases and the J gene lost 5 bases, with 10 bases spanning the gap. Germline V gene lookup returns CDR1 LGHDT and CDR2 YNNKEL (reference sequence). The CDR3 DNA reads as TGTGCCAGCAGCTTCCTCCCGGACGAGCAGTACTTC. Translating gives CASSFLPDEQYF.

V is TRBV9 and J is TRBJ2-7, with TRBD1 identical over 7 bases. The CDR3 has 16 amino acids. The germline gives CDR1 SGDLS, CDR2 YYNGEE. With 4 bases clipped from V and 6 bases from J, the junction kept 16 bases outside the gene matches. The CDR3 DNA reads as TGTGCCAGCAGCCCCGAGGGGGCGGCTTCTTGGGGCGAGCAGTACTTC. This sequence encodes CASSPEGAASWGEQYF. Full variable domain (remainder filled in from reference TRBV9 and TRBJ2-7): DSGVTQTPKHLITATGQRVTLRCSPRSGDLSVYWYQQSLDQGLQFLIQYYNGEERAKGNILERFSAQQFPDLHSELNLSSLELGDSALYFCASSPEGAASWGEQYFGPGTRLTVT.

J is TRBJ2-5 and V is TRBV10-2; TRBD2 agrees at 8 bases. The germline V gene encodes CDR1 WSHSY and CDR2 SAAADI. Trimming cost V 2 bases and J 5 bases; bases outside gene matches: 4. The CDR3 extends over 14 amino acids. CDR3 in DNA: TGCGCCAGCAGTGAGGCGGGGGGCGGGGAGACCCAGTACTTC. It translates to CASSEAGGGETQYF.

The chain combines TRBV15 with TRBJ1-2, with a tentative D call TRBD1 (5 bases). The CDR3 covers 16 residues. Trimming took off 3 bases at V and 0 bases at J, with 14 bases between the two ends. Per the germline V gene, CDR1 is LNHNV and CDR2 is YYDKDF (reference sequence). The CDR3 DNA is TGTGCCACCAGCAGGGAGAGGCGGGGACCTAACTATGGCTACACCTTC. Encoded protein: CATSRERRGPNYGYTF.

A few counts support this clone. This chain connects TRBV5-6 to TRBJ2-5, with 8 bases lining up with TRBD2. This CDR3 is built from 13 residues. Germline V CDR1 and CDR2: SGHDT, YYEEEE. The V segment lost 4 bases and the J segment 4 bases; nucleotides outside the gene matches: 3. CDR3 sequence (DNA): TGTGCCAGCAGCATAGCGGGGCCAGAGACCCAGTACTTC. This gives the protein CASSIAGPETQYF.

CDR3 coding DNA: TGTGCCAGCTCACCGCACAGGGGAGACACTGAAGCTTTCTTT. As protein: CASSPHRGDTEAFF. The V call is TRBV18, the J call TRBJ1-1; 7 bases line up with TRBD1. The CDR3 runs to 14 residues. V was pared by 3 bases and J by 3 bases, with 4 bases of the junction left unmatched. Germline V CDR1 and CDR2: KGHSH, LQKENI.

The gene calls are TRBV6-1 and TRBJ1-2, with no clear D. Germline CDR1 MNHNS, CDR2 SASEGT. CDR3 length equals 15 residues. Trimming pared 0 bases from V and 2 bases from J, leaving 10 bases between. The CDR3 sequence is CASSEALTVNYGYTF. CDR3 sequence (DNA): TGTGCCAGCAGTGAAGCGCTTACAGTCAACTATGGCTACACCTTC.

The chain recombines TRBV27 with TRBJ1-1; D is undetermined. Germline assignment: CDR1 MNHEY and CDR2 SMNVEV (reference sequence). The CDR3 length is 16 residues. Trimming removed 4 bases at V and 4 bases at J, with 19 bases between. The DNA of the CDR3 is TGTGCCAGCAGTTCCCACCTCCGTGCCCCGGGCACTGAAGCTTTCTTT. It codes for CASSSHLRAPGTEAFF.

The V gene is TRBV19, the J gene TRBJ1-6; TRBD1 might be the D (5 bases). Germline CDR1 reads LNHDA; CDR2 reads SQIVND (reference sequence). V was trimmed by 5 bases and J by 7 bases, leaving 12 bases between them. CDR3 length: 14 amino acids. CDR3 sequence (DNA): TGTGCCAGTAGTGGCAGGGTAGGCAATTCACCCCTCCACTTT. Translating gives CASSGRVGNSPLHF.

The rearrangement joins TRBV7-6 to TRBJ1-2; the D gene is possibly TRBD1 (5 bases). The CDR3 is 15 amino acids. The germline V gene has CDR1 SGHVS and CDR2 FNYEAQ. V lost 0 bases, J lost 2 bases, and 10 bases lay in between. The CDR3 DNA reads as TGTGCCAGCAGCTTAGCGCAGGGCGCGAACTATGGCTACACCTTC. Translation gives CASSLAQGANYGYTF. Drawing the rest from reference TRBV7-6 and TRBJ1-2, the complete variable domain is GAGVSQSPRYKVTKRGQDVALRCDPISGHVSLYWYRQALGQGPEFLTYFNYEAQQDKSGLPNDRFSAERPEGSISTLTIQRTEQRDSAMYRCASSLAQGANYGYTFGSGTRLTVV.

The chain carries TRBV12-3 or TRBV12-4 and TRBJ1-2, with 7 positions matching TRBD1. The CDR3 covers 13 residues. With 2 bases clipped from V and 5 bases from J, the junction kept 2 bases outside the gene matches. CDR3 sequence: CASSLLGQYGYTF. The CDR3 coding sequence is TGTGCCAGCAGTTTACTGGGACAGTATGGCTACACCTTC.

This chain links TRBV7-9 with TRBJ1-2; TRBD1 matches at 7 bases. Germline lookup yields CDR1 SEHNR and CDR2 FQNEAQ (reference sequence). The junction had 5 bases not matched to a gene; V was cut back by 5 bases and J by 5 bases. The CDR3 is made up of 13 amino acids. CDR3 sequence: CASSPGTAYGYTF. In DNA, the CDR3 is TGTGCCAGCAGCCCCGGGACAGCTTATGGCTACACCTTC.

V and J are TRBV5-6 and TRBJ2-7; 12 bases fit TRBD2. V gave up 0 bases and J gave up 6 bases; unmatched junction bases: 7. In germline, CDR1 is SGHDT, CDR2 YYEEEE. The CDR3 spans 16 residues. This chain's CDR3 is CASSLGLAGAHGEQYF. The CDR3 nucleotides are TGTGCCAGCAGCTTGGGACTAGCGGGGGCCCACGGCGAGCAGTACTTC.

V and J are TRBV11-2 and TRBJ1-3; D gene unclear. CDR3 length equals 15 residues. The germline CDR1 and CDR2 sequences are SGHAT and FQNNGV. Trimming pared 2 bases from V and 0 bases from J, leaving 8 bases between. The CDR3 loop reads CASSLTGSSGNTIYF. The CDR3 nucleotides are TGTGCCAGCAGCTTAACGGGAAGCTCTGGAAACACCATATATTTT.

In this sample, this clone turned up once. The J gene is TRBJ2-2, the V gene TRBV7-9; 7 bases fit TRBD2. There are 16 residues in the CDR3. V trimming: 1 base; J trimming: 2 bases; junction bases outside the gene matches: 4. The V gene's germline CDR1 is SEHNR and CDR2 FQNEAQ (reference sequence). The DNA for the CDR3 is TGTGCCAGCAGCTTAGGGAGCGGGACCAACACCGGGGAGCTGTTTTTT. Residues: CASSLGSGTNTGELFF. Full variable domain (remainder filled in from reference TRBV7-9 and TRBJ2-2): DTGVSQNPRHKITKRGQNVTFRCDPISEHNRLYWYRQTLGQGPEFLTYFQNEAQLEKSRLLSDRFSAERPKGSFSTLEIQRTEQGDSAMYLCASSLGSGTNTGELFFGEGSRLTVL.

The CDR3 sequence: CASAGQPNTGELFF. The CDR3 nucleotides are TGTGCCAGCGCTGGACAACCGAACACCGGGGAGCTGTTTTTT. The chain uses TRBV6-5 and TRBJ2-2; TRBD1 might be the D (5 bases). From germline, CDR1 is MNHEY and CDR2 SVGAGI. The CDR3 contains 14 residues. The V and J ends lost 8 bases and 0 bases respectively, with 10 bases between them.

Written as DNA, the CDR3 is TGTGCCAGCAGCATGGGACTAGCGGGGGCTAGGGAGCAGTACTTC. This translates into CASSMGLAGAREQYF. The J gene is TRBJ2-7, the V gene TRBV7-8, with 14 bases lining up with TRBD2. The germline V gene encodes CDR1 SGHVS and CDR2 FQNEAQ. The CDR3 has 15 residues. V trimming: 5 bases; J trimming: 7 bases; junction bases outside the gene matches: 7.

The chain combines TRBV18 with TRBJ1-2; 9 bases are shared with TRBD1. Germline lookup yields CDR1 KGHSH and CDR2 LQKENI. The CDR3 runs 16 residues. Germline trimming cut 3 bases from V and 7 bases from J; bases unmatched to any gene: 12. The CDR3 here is CASSPAPGQGVGGYTF. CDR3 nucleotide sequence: TGTGCCAGCTCACCCGCGCCGGGACAGGGAGTAGGTGGCTACACCTTC.

The CDR3 bases are TGCAGTGCCACTATGGATGAGCAGTTCTTC. Its translation: CSATMDEQFF. The J gene is TRBJ2-1, the V gene TRBV20-1; no reliable D call. Trimming took off 6 bases at V and 8 bases at J, with 8 bases between the two ends. Looked up from germline, CDR1 is DFQATT and CDR2 is SNEGSKA (reference sequence). CDR3 size: 10 residues.

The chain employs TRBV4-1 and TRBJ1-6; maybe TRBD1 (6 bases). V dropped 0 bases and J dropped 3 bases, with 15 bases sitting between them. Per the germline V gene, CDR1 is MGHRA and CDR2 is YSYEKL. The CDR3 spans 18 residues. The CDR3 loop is CASSQDLRGGRYNSPLHF. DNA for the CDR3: TGCGCCAGCAGCCAAGATTTGCGAGGGGGTCGCTATAATTCACCCCTCCACTTT.

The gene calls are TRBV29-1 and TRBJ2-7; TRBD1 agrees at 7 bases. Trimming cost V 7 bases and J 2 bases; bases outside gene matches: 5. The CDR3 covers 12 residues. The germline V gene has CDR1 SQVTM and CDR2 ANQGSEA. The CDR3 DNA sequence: TGCAGCGCAAGACAGGGTACCTACGAGCAGTACTTC. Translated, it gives CSARQGTYEQYF.

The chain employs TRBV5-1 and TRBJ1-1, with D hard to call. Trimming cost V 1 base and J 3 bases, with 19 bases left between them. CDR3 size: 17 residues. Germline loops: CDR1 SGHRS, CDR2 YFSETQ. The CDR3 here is CASSLFPTSLEDTEAFF. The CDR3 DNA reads TGCGCCAGCAGCTTGTTTCCGACCTCACTCGAGGACACTGAAGCTTTCTTT.